This is a list of T cell receptor beta chains from one sample in a study of control samples from healthy donors and cancer patients. Profiled with immunoSEQ multiplex PCR; TCRdb holds only in-frame clones, not every one. The table lists about 160,000 clones, 95% to 96% of them singletons. The source material was blood. The receptors originated from a woman in her thirties in good health. CDR3s include the opening cysteine and the closing phenylalanine or tryptophan. D genes are given only for firm matches. Clone sizes are given selectively: once, few, many, or a class where the clone is expanded.

j_call v_call clone_size d_call cdr3_aa cdr3_nt
TRBJ1-1 TRBV18 - - CASSPGLNTEAFF TGTGCCAGCTCACCGGGCTTGAACACTGAAGCTTTCTTT
TRBJ1-5 TRBV28 - TRBD1 CASSHSGGAYSNQPQHF TGTGCCAGCAGTCACTCAGGGGGCGCCTATAGCAATCAGCCCCAGCATTTT
TRBJ2-7 TRBV28 - TRBD1 CASSAKPGQGYEQYF TGTGCCAGCAGTGCTAAACCGGGACAGGGCTACGAGCAGTACTTC
TRBJ1-2 TRBV28 - - CASSLTGEGGYTF TGTGCCAGCAGTTTAACTGGGGAGGGTGGCTACACCTTC
TRBJ2-7 TRBV5-1 once - CASSLGVVTSEEQYF TGCGCCAGCAGCTTGGGGGTTGTAACTTCAGAAGAGCAGTACTTC
TRBJ2-2 TRBV25-1 - - CASSEHRYTGELFF TGTGCCAGCAGTGAACATCGGTACACCGGGGAGCTGTTTTTT
TRBJ2-1 TRBV29-1 - - CSAGVAAGQFF TGCAGCGCCGGAGTGGCAGCCGGGCAGTTCTTC
TRBJ2-3 TRBV7-6 - - CASSSYRVPRSTDTQYF TGTGCCAGCAGCTCGTACAGGGTCCCAAGGAGCACAGATACGCAGTATTTT
TRBJ2-2 TRBV28 - - CASSPHDTGELFF TGTGCCAGCAGTCCGCACGACACCGGGGAGCTGTTTTTT
TRBJ1-1 TRBV7-3 - - CASSLTPSANTEAFF TGTGCCAGCAGCTTAACGCCTTCGGCGAACACTGAAGCTTTCTTT
TRBJ2-7 TRBV15 - - CATSGGGAQGPYEQYF TGTGCCACCAGCGGCGGTGGAGCACAGGGCCCCTACGAGCAGTACTTC
TRBJ2-3 TRBV19 few - CASSIGGLDSTDTQYF TGTGCCAGTAGTATAGGGGGGTTGGATAGCACAGATACGCAGTATTTT
TRBJ2-7 TRBV19 - TRBD1 CASSYGQGAYEQYF TGTGCCAGTAGTTACGGACAGGGAGCCTACGAGCAGTACTTC
TRBJ1-2 TRBV19 - - CASSTPTGNNYGYTF TGTGCCAGTAGTACGCCGACAGGCAATAACTATGGCTACACCTTC
TRBJ2-5 TRBV29-1 - - CSVGGSREETQYF TGCAGCGTTGGGGGGAGCAGGGAAGAGACCCAGTACTTC
TRBJ1-1 TRBV7-8 - - CASSLLGASGPEAFF TGTGCCAGCAGCTTATTAGGTGCCAGCGGCCCTGAAGCTTTCTTT
TRBJ1-2 TRBV30 - TRBD1 CAWTKDRGNWGYTF TGTGCCTGGACTAAAGACAGGGGCAACTGGGGCTACACCTTC
TRBJ1-5 TRBV2 - TRBD1 CASRHDRGRANQPQHF TGTGCCAGCAGGCATGACAGGGGGCGGGCAAATCAGCCCCAGCATTTT
TRBJ1-2 TRBV12-5 - - CASGLWTTSGYTF TGTGCTAGTGGTTTATGGACAACCTCCGGCTACACCTTC
TRBJ1-5 TRBV5-8 - - CASSPWAVYGNQPQHF TGTGCCAGCAGCCCCTGGGCGGTCTACGGGAATCAGCCCCAGCATTTT
TRBJ2-1 TRBV27 once - CASTLNALSYNEQFF TGTGCCAGCACTCTGAACGCCCTCTCCTACAATGAGCAGTTCTTC
TRBJ2-2 TRBV18 - - CASSPLGTGELFF TGTGCCAGCTCACCACTGGGCACCGGGGAGCTGTTTTTT
TRBJ1-2 TRBV24-1 - TRBD1 CATSESNRDRKVPFYGYTF TGTGCCACCAGTGAATCCAACCGGGACAGGAAAGTCCCTTTCTATGGCTACACCTTC
TRBJ2-1 TRBV11-3 - - CASSLRGYNEQFF TGTGCCAGCAGCCTCAGGGGCTACAATGAGCAGTTCTTC
TRBJ2-5 TRBV4-1 - TRBD2 CASSLGAGSEETQYF TGCGCCAGCAGCCTTGGAGCGGGGTCCGAGGAGACCCAGTACTTC
TRBJ2-2 TRBV19 few TRBD2 CASSAGAGELFF TGTGCCAGTAGTGCGGGGGCCGGGGAGCTGTTTTTT
TRBJ1-5 TRBV27 - - CASSLVGGSNQPQHF TGTGCCAGCAGTTTGGTCGGCGGCAGCAATCAGCCCCAGCATTTT
TRBJ1-1 TRBV5-1 - - CASSSTPGSTEAFF TGCGCCAGCAGCTCGACTCCGGGGTCCACTGAAGCTTTCTTT
TRBJ1-4 TRBV16 - TRBD1 CASSQSPGQGRGATNEKLFF TGTGCCAGCAGCCAATCGCCGGGACAGGGGAGGGGAGCAACTAATGAAAAACTGTTTTTT
TRBJ2-1 TRBV19 - - CASSIETGSYNEQFF TGTGCCAGTAGTATAGAGACAGGCTCCTACAATGAGCAGTTCTTC
TRBJ2-7 TRBV15 - - CATSREAKGRGYEQYF TGTGCCACCAGCAGAGAAGCGAAGGGGAGGGGGTACGAGCAGTACTTC
TRBJ2-1 TRBV19 few TRBD2 CASRASGRAAEQFF TGTGCCAGTAGAGCTAGCGGGAGGGCCGCTGAGCAGTTCTTC
TRBJ1-2 TRBV6-4 - - CASKADRGGGYTF TGTGCCAGCAAGGCAGACCGGGGAGGGGGCTACACCTTC
TRBJ1-2 TRBV19 - - CASSISTVSYGYTF TGTGCCAGTAGTATATCGACAGTATCCTATGGCTACACCTTC
TRBJ2-7 TRBV5-6 - - CASSLGGVWYEQYF TGTGCCAGCAGCTTGGGAGGGGTATGGTACGAGCAGTACTTC
TRBJ2-1 TRBV10-3 - - CAISEGESSYNEQFF TGTGCCATCAGTGAGGGGGAGAGCTCCTACAATGAGCAGTTCTTC
TRBJ1-2 TRBV7-9 - - CATSYAGGYGYTF TGTGCCACCTCCTACGCCGGTGGCTATGGCTACACCTTC
TRBJ2-4 TRBV5-5 - - CASSLEGPRDIQYF TGTGCCAGCAGCTTGGAGGGACCGCGGGACATTCAGTACTTC
TRBJ2-7 TRBV30 - - CAWSVRGYEQYF TGTGCCTGGAGTGTGCGGGGCTACGAGCAGTACTTC
TRBJ1-2 TRBV2 - - CASSPQNYGYTF TGTGCCAGCAGTCCTCAGAACTATGGCTACACCTTC
TRBJ2-7 TRBV2 few - CASSVSIYEQYF TGTGCCAGCAGTGTTAGCATCTACGAGCAGTACTTC
TRBJ1-2 TRBV6-2/TRBV6-3 - TRBD1 CASSYPLRDRGGYTF TGTGCCAGCAGTTACCCCCTTCGGGACAGGGGTGGCTACACCTTC
TRBJ2-2 TRBV7-7 - TRBD2 CASSLAGGSTGELFF TGTGCTAGCAGCTTAGCGGGGGGGAGCACCGGGGAGCTGTTTTTT
TRBJ2-1 TRBV4-1 - - CASSQVTGTEQFF TGCGCCAGCAGCCAGGTAACCGGGACAGAGCAGTTCTTC
TRBJ1-6 TRBV2 - TRBD1 CASSTGTGNSPLHF TGTGCCAGCAGTACCGGGACAGGGAATTCACCCCTCCACTTT
TRBJ2-5 TRBV30 - - CAWSPPFSGWQETQYF TGTGCCTGGAGTCCACCTTTTTCGGGGTGGCAAGAGACCCAGTACTTC
TRBJ1-1 TRBV7-9 - - CASSTEAQGNTEAFF TGTGCCAGCAGCACAGAGGCGCAGGGAAACACTGAAGCTTTCTTT
TRBJ2-7 TRBV6-1 - - CASSELGRGARQYF TGTGCCAGCAGTGAATTAGGTAGGGGGGCTAGGCAGTACTTC
TRBJ2-2 TRBV28 - - CASSLGNTGELFF TGTGCCAGCAGTTTAGGGAACACCGGGGAGCTGTTTTTT
TRBJ2-7 TRBV27 few TRBD1 CASSLVLGDREYF TGTGCCAGCAGTTTGGTTTTAGGAGACAGGGAGTACTTC
TRBJ1-2 TRBV5-4 - - CASSLIDRNYGYTF TGTGCCAGCAGCTTGATAGACAGGAACTATGGCTACACCTTC
TRBJ1-1 TRBV19 once - CASSIPGLYEAFF TGTGCCAGTAGTATCCCCGGCCTATATGAAGCTTTCTTT
TRBJ2-2 TRBV3-1/TRBV3-2 - TRBD1 CASSQDLRTGSTGELFF TGTGCCAGCAGCCAAGATTTGAGGACAGGGAGTACCGGGGAGCTGTTTTTT
TRBJ2-3 TRBV14 - - CASSPRALGDTQYF TGTGCCAGCAGCCCGAGAGCCTTGGGAGATACGCAGTATTTT
TRBJ2-3 TRBV5-1 - - CASSAIQGTDTQYF TGCGCCAGCAGCGCGATACAGGGCACAGATACGCAGTATTTT